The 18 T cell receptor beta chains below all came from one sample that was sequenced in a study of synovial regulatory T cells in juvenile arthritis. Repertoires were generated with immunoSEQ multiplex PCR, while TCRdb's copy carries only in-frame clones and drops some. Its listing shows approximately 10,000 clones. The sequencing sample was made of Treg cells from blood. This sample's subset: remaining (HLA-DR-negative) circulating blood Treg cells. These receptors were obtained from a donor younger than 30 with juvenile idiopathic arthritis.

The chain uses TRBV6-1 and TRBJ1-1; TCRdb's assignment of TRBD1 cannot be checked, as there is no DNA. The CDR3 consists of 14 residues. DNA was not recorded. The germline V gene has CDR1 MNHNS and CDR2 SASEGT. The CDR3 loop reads CASSLQGANTEAFF.

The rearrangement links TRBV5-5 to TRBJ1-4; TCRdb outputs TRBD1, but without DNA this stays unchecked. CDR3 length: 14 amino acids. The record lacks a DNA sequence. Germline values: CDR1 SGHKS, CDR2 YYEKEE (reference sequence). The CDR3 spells CASRGQTGDEKLFF.

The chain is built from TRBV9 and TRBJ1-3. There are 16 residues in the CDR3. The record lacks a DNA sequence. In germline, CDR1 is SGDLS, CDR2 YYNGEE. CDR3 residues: CASSVGAAPVGNTIYF.

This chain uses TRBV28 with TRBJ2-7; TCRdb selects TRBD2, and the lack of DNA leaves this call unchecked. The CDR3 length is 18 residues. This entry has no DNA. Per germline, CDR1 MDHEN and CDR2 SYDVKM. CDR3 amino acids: CASRGGSGLGGAAYEQYF.

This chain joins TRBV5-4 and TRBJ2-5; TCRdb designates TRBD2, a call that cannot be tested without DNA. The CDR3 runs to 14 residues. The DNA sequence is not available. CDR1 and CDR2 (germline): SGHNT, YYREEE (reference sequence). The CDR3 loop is CASSLGVAGETQYF.

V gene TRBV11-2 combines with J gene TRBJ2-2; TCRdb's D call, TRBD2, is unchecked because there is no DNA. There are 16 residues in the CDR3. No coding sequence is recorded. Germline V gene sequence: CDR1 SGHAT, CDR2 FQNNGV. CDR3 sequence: CASSLIGSRSTGELFF.

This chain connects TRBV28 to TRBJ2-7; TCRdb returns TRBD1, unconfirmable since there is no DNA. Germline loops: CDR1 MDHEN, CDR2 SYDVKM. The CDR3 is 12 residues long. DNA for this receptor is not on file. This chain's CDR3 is CASSLDRGEQYF.

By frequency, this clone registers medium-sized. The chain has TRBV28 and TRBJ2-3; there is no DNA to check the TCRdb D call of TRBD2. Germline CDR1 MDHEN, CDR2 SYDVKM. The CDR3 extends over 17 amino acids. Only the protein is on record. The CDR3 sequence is CASSLPRLEAGSDTQYF.

CDR3 protein: CATSVNTEAFF. V usage is TRBV10-3 and J usage is TRBJ1-1; TCRdb lists TRBD1, though no DNA is available to test this call. Germline CDR1 is ENHRY and CDR2 is SYGVKD. There are 11 residues in the CDR3. A DNA sequence was not provided.

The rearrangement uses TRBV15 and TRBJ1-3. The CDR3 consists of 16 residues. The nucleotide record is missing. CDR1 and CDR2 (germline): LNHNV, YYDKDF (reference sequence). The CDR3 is CATSRVAAGTGNTIYF.

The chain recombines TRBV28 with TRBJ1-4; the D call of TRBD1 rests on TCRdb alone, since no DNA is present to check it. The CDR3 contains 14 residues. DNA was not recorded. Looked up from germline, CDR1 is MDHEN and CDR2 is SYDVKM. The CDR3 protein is CASSLGQANEKLFF.

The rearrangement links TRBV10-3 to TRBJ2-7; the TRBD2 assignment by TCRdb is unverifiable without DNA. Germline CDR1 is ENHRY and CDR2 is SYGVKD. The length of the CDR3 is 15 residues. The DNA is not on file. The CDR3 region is CAISESAGASGEQYF.

CDR3 sequence reads: CASSPTTSGGGYEQYF. The chain links TRBV18 to TRBJ2-7; TCRdb indicates TRBD2, and absent DNA this call remains unverified. This CDR3 spans 16 amino acids. The entry carries no DNA sequence. CDR1 KGHSH and CDR2 LQKENI come from the germline V gene.

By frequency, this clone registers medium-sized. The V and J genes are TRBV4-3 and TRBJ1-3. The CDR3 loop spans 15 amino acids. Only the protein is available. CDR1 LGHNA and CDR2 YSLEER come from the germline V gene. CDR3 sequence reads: CASSQEVSTGNTIYF.

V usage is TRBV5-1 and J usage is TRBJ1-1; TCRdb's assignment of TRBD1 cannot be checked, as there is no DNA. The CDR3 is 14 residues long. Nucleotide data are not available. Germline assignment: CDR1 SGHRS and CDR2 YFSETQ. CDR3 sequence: CASSLIQGGTEAFF.

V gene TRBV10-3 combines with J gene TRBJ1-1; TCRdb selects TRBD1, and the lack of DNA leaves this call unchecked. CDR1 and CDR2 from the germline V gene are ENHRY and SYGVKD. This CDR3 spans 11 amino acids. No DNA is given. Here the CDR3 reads CAISAGGEAFF.

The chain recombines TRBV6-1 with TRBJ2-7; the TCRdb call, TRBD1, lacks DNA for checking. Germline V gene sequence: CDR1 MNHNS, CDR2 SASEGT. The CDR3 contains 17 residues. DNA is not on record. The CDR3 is CASSGFYQGKGSYEQYF.

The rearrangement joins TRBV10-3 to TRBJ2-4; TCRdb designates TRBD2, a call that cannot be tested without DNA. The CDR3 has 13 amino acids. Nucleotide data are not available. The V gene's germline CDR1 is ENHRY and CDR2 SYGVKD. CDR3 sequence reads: CAISDSAKNIQYF.